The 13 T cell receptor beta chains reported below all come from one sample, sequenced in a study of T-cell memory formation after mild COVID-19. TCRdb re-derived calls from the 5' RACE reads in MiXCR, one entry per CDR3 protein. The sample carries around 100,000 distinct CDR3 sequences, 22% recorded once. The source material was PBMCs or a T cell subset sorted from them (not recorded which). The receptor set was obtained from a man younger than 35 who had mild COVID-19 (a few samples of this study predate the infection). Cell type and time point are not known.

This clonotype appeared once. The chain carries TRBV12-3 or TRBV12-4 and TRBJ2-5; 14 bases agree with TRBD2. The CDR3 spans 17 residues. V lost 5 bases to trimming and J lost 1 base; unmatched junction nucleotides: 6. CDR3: CASSGTSGGVFQETQYF. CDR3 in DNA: TGTGCCAGCAGTGGGACTAGCGGGGGCGTATTCCAAGAGACCCAGTACTTC.

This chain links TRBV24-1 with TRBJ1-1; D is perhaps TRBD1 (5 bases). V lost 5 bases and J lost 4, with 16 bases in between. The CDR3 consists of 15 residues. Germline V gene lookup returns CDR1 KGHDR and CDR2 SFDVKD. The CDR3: CATSASGELVTEAFF. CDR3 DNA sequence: TGTGCCACCAGTGCCTCGGGGGAATTGGTCACTGAAGCTTTCTTT.

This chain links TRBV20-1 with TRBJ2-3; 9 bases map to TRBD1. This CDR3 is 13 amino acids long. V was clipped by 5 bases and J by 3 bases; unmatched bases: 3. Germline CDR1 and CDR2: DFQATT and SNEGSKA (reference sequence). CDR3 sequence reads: CSAGQGWTDTQYF. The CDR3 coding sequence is TGCAGTGCTGGACAGGGGTGGACAGATACGCAGTATTTT.

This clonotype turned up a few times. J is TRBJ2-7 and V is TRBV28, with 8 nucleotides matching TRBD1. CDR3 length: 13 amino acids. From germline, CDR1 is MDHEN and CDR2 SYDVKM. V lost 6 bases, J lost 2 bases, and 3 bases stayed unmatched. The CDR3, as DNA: TGTGCCAGCAGGACAGGGGAACCCTACGAGCAGTACGTC. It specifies CASRTGEPYEQYV.

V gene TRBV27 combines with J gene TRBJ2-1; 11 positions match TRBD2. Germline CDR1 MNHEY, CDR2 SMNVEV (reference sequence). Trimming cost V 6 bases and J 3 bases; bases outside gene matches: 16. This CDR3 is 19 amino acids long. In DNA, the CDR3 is TGTGCCAGCAGCCGGCCGGGCCTACTAGCGGGGGCCGTCTACAATGAGCAGTTCTTC. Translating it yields CASSRPGLLAGAVYNEQFF.

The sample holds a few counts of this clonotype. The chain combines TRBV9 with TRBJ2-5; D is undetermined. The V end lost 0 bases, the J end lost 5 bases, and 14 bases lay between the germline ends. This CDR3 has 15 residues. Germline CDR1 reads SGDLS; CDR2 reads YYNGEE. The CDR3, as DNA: TGTGCCAGCAGCGTAGGAGACACGAAACGGGAGACCCAGTACTTC. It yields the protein CASSVGDTKRETQYF.

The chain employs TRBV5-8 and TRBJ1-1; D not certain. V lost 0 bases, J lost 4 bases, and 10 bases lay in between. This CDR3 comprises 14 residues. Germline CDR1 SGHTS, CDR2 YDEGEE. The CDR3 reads CASSLDGVGTEAFF. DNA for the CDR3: TGTGCCAGCAGCTTGGACGGGGTTGGCACTGAAGCTTTCTTT.

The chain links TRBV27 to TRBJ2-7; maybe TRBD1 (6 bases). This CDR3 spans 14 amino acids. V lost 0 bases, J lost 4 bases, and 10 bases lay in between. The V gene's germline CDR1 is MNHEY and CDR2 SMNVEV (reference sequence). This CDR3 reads CASSLSGAGYEQYF. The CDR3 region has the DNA TGTGCCAGCAGTTTATCGGGGGCAGGATACGAGCAGTACTTC.

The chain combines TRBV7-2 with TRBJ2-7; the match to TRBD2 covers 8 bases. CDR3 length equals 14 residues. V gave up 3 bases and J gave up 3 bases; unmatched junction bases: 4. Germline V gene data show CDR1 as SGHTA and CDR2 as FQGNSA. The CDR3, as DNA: TGTGCCAGCAGCTTCAGCGGGGGCAACTACGAGCAGTACTTC. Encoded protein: CASSFSGGNYEQYF.

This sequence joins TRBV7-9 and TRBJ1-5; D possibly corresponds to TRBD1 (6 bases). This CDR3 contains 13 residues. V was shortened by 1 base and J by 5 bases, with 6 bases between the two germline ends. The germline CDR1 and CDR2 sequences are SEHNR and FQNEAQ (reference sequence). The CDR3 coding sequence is TGTGCCAGCAGCTTAGGGGGGCATCAGCCCCAGCATTTT. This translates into CASSLGGHQPQHF.

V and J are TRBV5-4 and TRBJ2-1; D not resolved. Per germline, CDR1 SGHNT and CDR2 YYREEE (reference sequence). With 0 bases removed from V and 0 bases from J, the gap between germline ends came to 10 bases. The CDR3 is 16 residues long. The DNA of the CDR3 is TGTGCCAGCAGCTTGGCGGAGCCGAGCTCCTACAATGAGCAGTTCTTC. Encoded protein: CASSLAEPSSYNEQFF.

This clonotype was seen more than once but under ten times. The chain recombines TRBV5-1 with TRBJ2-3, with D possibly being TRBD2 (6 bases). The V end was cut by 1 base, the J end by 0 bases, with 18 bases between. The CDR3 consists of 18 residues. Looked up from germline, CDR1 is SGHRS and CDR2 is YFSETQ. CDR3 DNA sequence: TGCGCCAGCAGCTTGTACCCCACCGGGAGCTCTAGCACAGATACGCAGTATTTT. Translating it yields CASSLYPTGSSSTDTQYF. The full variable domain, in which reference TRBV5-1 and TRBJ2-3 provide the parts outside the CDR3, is KAGVTQTPRYLIKTRGQQVTLSCSPISGHRSVSWYQQTPGQGLQFLFEYFSETQRNKGNFPGRFSGRQFSNSRSEMNVSTLELGDSALYLCASSLYPTGSSSTDTQYFGPGTRLTVL.

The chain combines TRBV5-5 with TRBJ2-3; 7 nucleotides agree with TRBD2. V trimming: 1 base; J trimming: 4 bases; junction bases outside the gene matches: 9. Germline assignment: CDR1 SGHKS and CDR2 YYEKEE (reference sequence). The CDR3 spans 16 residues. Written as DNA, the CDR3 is TGTGCCAGCAGCTTGTTGCAGGGAGGGGAGTCAGATACGCAGTATTTT. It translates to CASSLLQGGESDTQYF. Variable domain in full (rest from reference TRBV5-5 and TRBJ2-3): DAGVTQSPTHLIKTRGQQVTLRCSPISGHKSVSWYQQVLGQGPQFIFQYYEKEERGRGNFPDRFSARQFPNYSSELNVNALLLGDSALYLCASSLLQGGESDTQYFGPGTRLTVL.